This T cell receptor beta chain was obtained from a study of cytomegalovirus exposure and HLA in healthy donors. The wider study: Earlier, 150 million to 200 million T cells were analyzed, and fewer than 120 million unique TCR beta sequences were found among them. Overall study results and limits: Presence/absence analyses assumed roughly uniform sequencing depth across donors, which may not hold. Donor immune exposure was known only as CMV serostatus.

At collection, donors were nominally healthy, but unrecorded immune exposures were probable. CDR1 GTSNPN and CDR2 SVGIG come from the germline V gene (reference sequence). V dropped 1 base and J dropped 1 base, with 14 bases sitting between them. CDR3 length: 16 residues. On this clone: What it binds is not known.

PCR primers comprised 60 Vbeta and 13 Jbeta primers. TCRdb's table, derived via immunoSEQ multiplex PCR, lists solely in-frame clones and lacks some. The sample yields 72,000 or so clones, around 74% seen once. The V and J genes are TRBV30 and TRBJ1-5; D may be TRBD1 (6 bases). The source of this sequence is a woman aged 30 to 39 in good health and CMV-seropositive. Sequenced: PBMCs. The CDR3 is CAWSAPQGPSNQPQHF. CDR3 sequence (DNA): TGTGCCTGGAGTGCTCCTCAGGGGCCAAGCAATCAGCCCCAGCATTTT.